A single sample is the source of the 7 T cell receptor beta chains below, sequenced in a study of blood T cell repertoires in COVID-19. Generated by immunoSEQ multiplex PCR, the TCRdb table keeps only in-frame clones and is missing some. The profile shows 210,000 or so clones, about 86% of them singletons. Source material: PBMCs or T cells enriched from blood (not recorded which). The receptors were gathered from a woman aged 45-65 years in a cohort exposed to, infected with or recovered from COVID-19 (not recorded which).

The rearrangement links TRBV5-8 to TRBJ2-7; D unresolved. Germline assignment: CDR1 SGHTS and CDR2 YDEGEE. This CDR3 comprises 13 residues. V dropped 4 bases and J dropped 2 bases, with 10 bases sitting between them. The CDR3 nucleotides are TGTGCCAGCAGCACACAAGAAACCTACGAGCAGTACTTC. Its protein is CASSTQETYEQYF. Using reference TRBV5-8 and TRBJ2-7 for the parts outside the CDR3, the full variable domain is EAGVTQSPTHLIKTRGQQATLRCSPISGHTSVYWYQQALGLGLQFLLWYDEGEERNRGNFPPRFSGRQFPNYSSELNVNALELEDSALYLCASSTQETYEQYFGPGTRLTVT.

This clone was detected only once. The chain uses TRBV4-1 and TRBJ2-1; 10 bases agree with TRBD2. CDR3 length equals 16 residues. V lost 1 base and J lost 9; bases outside the gene matches: 9. The germline V gene encodes CDR1 MGHRA and CDR2 YSYEKL. CDR3 sequence reads: CASSQVPAGGPGEQFF. The CDR3 DNA reads TGCGCCAGCAGCCAAGTGCCAGCGGGGGGGCCGGGTGAGCAGTTCTTC.

This clone was observed a handful of times. This rearrangement joins TRBV12-3 or TRBV12-4 to TRBJ2-4, with D possibly being TRBD1 (6 bases). The CDR3 loop spans 13 amino acids. V was trimmed by 3 bases and J by 8 bases, leaving 11 bases between them. The CDR3 loop is CASSFSQGYIQYF. In DNA form, the CDR3 reads TGTGCCAGCAGTTTCTCCCAGGGGTACATTCAGTACTTC.

J is TRBJ2-5 and V is TRBV5-8, with a weak D call TRBD2 (5 bases). The CDR3 totals 14 residues. With 2 bases removed from V and 4 bases from J, the gap between germline ends came to 12 bases. Germline assignment: CDR1 SGHTS and CDR2 YDEGEE. The chain's CDR3 is CASSLSGWIETQYF. The CDR3 bases are TGTGCCAGCAGCTTATCGGGGTGGATAGAGACCCAGTACTTC.

This clone showed up just once. The CDR3 loop is CASSLTSGAFRETQYF. The DNA for the CDR3 is TGTGCCAGCAGCCTGACTAGCGGGGCGTTTCGGGAGACCCAGTACTTC. The rearrangement uses TRBV11-2 and TRBJ2-5; 11 bases map to TRBD2. CDR3 length equals 16 residues. J was trimmed by 5 bases and V by 5 bases; bases with no gene match: 10. Germline V gene data show CDR1 as SGHAT and CDR2 as FQNNGV.

The chain couples TRBV6-5 to TRBJ1-5, with TRBD1 as a possible D gene (6 bases). There are 15 residues in the CDR3. Deletions cut 7 bases from V and 6 bases from J, with 19 bases between. The germline gives CDR1 MNHEY, CDR2 SVGAGI. For the CDR3, the DNA is TGTGCCAGCAACCGTGAGGGACATAAGGGTCAGCCCCAGCATTTT. This encodes CASNREGHKGQPQHF.

This chain joins TRBV9 and TRBJ1-3; D perhaps matches TRBD1 (5 bases). Per the germline V gene, CDR1 is SGDLS and CDR2 is YYNGEE. This CDR3 has 15 residues. The V end was cut by 0 bases, the J end by 4 bases, with 11 bases between. The CDR3 DNA reads TGTGCCAGCAGCGTAGCGGACAACTACGGAAACACCATATATTTT. It specifies CASSVADNYGNTIYF.